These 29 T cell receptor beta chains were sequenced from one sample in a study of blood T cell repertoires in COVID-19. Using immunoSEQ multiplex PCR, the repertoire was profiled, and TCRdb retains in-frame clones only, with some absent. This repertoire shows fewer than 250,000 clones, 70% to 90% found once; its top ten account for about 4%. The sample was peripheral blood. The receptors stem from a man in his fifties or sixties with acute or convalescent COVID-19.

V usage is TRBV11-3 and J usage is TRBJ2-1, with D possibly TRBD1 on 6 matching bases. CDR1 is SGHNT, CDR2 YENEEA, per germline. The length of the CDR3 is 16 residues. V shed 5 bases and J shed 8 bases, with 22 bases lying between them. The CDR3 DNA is TGTGCCAGCAGCAAGTCTACAGGGACCCAGGTCGATGAGCAGTTCTTC. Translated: CASSKSTGTQVDEQFF.

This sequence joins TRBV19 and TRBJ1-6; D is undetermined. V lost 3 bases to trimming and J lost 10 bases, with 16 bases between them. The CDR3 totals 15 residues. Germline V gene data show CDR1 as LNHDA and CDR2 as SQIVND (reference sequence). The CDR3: CASSISGGRLSPLHF. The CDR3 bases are TGTGCCAGTAGTATTTCCGGCGGCAGATTATCACCCCTCCACTTT.

The CDR3 coding sequence is TGCGCCAGCAGCCAAAAGGCGGCGGGACTTTCCTACAATGAGCAGTTCTTC. Its translation is CASSQKAAGLSYNEQFF. The rearrangement uses TRBV4-1 and TRBJ2-1; possible D gene TRBD2, 6 bases. Looked up from germline, CDR1 is MGHRA and CDR2 is YSYEKL. Trimming removed 2 bases at V and 1 base at J, with 15 bases between. The CDR3 length is 17 residues.

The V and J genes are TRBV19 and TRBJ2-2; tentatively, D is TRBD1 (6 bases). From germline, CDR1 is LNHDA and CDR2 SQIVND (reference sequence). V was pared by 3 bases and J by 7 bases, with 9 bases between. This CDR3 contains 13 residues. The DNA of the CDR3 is TGTGCCAGTAGTATGAGGGGGAACGGGGAGCTGTTTTTT. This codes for CASSMRGNGELFF.

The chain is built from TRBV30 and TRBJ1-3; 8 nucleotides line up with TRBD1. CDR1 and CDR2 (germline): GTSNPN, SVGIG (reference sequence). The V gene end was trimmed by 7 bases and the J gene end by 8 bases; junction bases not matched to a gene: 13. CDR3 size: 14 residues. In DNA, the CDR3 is TGTGCCTATGACAGGGGAGTTGGTGAATACACCATATATTTT. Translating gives CAYDRGVGEYTIYF. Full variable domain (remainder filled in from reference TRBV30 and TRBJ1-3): SQTIHQWPATLVQPVGSPLSLECTVEGTSNPNLYWYRQAAGRGLQLLFYSVGIGQISSEVPQNLSASRPQDRQFILSSKKLLLSDSGFYLCAYDRGVGEYTIYFGEGSWLTVV.

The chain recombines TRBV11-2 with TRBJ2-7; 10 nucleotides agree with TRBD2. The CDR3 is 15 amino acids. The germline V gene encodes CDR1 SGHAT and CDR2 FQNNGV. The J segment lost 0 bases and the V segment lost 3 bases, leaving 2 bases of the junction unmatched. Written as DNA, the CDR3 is TGTGCCAGCAGCTTCAGCGGGGGGGACTCCTACGAGCAGTACTTC. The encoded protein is CASSFSGGDSYEQYF.

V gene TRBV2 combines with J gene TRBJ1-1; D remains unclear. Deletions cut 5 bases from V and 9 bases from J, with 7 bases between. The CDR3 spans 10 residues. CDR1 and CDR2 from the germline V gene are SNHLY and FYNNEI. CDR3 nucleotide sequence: TGTGCCAGCAGTAACGAGAAAGCTTTCTTT. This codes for CASSNEKAFF.

In nucleotides, the CDR3 is TGTGCCAGCAGTTTCATAACAGACTATGGCTACACCTTC. Its protein product is CASSFITDYGYTF. This chain uses TRBV12-3 or TRBV12-4 with TRBJ1-2; D is uncertain. Between the trimmed V and J ends, which lost 3 bases and 3 bases, there was a span of 8 bases. The CDR3 consists of 13 residues.

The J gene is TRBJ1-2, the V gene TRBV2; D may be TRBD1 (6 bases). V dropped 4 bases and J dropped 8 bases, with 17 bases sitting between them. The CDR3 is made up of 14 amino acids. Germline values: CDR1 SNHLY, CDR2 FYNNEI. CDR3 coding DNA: TGTGCCAGCAGTGCTAGGACAGCCCGCCCAGGCTACACCTTC. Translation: CASSARTARPGYTF.

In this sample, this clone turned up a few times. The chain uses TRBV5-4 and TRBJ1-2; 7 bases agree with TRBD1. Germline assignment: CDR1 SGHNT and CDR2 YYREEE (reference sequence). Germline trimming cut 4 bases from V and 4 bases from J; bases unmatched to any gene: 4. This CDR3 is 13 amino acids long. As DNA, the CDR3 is TGTGCCAGCAGCGCCGGGACAGCCTATGGCTACACCTTC. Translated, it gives CASSAGTAYGYTF.

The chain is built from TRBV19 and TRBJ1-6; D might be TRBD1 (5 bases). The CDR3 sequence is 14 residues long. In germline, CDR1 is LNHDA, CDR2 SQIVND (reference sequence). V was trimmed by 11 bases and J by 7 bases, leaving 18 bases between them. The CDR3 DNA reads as TGTGCCGCCCACGGGGGGAAAGGAAATTCACCCCTCCACTTT. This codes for CAAHGGKGNSPLHF.

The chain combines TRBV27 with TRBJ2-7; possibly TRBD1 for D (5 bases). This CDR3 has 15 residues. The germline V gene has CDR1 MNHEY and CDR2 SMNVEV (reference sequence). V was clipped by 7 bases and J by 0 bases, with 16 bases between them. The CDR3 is CASTDAGRNSYEQYF. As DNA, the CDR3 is TGTGCCAGCACCGACGCAGGGCGCAACTCCTACGAGCAGTACTTC.

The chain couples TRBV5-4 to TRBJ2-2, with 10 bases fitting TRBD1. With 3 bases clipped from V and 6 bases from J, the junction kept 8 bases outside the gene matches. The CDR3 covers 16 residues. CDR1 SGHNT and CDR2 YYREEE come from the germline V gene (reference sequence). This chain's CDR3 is CASSSPGTGEAGELFF. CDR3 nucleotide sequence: TGTGCCAGCAGCTCTCCGGGGACAGGGGAGGCCGGGGAGCTGTTTTTT.

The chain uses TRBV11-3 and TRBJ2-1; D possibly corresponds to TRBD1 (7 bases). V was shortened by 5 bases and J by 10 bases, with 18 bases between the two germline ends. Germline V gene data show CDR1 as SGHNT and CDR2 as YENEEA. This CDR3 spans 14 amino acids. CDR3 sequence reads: CASSADRDFGEQFF. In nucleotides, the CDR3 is TGTGCCAGCAGCGCAGACAGGGACTTTGGGGAGCAGTTCTTC.

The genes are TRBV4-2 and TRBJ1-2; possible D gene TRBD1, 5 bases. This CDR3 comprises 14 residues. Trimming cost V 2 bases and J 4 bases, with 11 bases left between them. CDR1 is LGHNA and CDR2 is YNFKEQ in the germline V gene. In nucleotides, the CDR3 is TGTGCCAGCAGCCAAATTGGGGCATCCTATGGCTACACCTTC. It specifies CASSQIGASYGYTF.

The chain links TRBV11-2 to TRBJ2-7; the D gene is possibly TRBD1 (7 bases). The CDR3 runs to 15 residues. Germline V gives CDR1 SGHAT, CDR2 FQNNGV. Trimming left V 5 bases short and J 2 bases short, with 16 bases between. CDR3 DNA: TGTGCCAGCAGCCGACAGGGTGGGGAGGCCTACGAGCAGTACTTC. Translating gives CASSRQGGEAYEQYF. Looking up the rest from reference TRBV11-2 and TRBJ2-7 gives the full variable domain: EAGVAQSPRYKIIEKRQSVAFWCNPISGHATLYWYQQILGQGPKLLIQFQNNGVVDDSQLPKDRFSAERLKGVDSTLKIQPAKLEDSAVYLCASSRQGGEAYEQYFGPGTRLTVT.

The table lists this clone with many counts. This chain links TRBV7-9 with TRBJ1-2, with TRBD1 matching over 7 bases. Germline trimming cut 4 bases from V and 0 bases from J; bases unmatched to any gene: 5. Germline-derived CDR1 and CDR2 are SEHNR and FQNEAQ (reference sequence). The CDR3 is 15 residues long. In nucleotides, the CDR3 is TGTGCCAGCAGCTCTCCAGGGGGAGCTAACTATGGCTACACCTTC. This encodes CASSSPGGANYGYTF.

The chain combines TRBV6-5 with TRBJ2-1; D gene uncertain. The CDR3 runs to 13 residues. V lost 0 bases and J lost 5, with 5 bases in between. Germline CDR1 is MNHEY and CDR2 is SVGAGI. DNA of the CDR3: TGTGCCAGCAGTTACTCTGGCAACAATGAGCAGTTCTTC. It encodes CASSYSGNNEQFF.

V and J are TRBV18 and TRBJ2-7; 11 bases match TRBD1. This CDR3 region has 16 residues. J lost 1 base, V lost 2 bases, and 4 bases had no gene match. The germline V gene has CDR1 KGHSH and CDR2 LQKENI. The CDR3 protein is CASSPTGTGGSYEQYF. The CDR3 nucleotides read TGTGCCAGCTCACCAACCGGGACAGGGGGTTCCTACGAGCAGTACTTC.

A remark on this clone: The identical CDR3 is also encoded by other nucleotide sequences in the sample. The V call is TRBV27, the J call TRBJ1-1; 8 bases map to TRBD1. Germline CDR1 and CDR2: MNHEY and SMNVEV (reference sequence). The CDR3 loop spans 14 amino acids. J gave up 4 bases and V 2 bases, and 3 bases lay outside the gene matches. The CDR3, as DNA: TGTGCCAGCAGTTTAGACAGGGGCCGCACTGAAGCTTTCTTT. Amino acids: CASSLDRGRTEAFF.

CDR3 amino acids: CASKRSANNEQFF. The CDR3 coding sequence is TGTGCCAGCAAACGGAGCGCCAACAATGAGCAGTTCTTC. The chain is built from TRBV5-4 and TRBJ2-1; D gene uncertain. The germline CDR1 and CDR2 sequences are SGHNT and YYREEE (reference sequence). The V gene lost 6 bases and the J gene lost 5 bases, with 12 bases spanning the gap. The CDR3 runs 13 residues.

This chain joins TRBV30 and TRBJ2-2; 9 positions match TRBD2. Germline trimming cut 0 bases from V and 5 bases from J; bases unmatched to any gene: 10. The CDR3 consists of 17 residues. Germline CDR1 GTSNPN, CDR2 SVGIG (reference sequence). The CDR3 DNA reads TGTGCCTGGAGTGTTCTGAGGGGGCTAGCGGGAACCGGGGAGCTGTTTTTT. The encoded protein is CAWSVLRGLAGTGELFF.

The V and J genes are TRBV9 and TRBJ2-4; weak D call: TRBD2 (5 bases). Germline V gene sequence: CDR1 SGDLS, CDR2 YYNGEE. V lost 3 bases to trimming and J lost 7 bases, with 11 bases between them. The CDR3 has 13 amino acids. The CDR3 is CASSDGLGNIQYF. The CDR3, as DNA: TGTGCCAGCAGCGATGGACTGGGCAACATTCAGTACTTC.

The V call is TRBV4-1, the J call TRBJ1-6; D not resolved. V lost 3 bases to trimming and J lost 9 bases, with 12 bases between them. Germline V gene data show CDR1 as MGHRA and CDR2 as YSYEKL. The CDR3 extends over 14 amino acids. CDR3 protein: CASSHLNTGSPLHF. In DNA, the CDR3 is TGCGCCAGCAGCCATCTCAACACGGGTTCACCCCTCCACTTT.

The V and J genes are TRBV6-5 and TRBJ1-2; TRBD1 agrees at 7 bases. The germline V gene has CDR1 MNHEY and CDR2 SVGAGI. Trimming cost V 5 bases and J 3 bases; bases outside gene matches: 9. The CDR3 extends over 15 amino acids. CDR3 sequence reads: CASSRGGGTDYGYTF. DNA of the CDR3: TGTGCCAGCAGTAGGGGAGGCGGGACAGACTATGGCTACACCTTC.

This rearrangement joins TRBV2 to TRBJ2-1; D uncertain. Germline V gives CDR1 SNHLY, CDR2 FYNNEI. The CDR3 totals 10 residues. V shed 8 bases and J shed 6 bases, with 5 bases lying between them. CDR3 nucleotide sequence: TGTGCCAGCCTCTCCAATGAGCAGTTCTTC. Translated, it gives CASLSNEQFF.

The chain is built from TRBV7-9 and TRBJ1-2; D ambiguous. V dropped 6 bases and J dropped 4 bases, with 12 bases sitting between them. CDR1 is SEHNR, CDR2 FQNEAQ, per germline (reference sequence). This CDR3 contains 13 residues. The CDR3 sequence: CASRIQAGYGYTF. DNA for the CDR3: TGTGCCAGCAGAATCCAGGCCGGCTATGGCTACACCTTC.

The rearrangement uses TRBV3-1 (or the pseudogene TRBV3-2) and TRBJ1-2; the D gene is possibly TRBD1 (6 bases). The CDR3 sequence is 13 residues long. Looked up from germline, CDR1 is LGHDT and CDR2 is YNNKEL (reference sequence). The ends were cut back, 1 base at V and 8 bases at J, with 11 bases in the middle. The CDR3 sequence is CASSQGQALGYTF. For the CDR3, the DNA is TGTGCCAGCAGCCAAGGACAGGCATTGGGCTACACCTTC.

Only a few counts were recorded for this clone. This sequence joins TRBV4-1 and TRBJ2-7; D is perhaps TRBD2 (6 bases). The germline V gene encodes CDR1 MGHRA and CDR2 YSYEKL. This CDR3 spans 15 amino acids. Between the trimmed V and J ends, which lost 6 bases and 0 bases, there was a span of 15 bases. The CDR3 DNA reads TGCGCCAGCAGGCAAACGGGGGACCGCTCCTACGAGCAGTACTTC. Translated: CASRQTGDRSYEQYF.